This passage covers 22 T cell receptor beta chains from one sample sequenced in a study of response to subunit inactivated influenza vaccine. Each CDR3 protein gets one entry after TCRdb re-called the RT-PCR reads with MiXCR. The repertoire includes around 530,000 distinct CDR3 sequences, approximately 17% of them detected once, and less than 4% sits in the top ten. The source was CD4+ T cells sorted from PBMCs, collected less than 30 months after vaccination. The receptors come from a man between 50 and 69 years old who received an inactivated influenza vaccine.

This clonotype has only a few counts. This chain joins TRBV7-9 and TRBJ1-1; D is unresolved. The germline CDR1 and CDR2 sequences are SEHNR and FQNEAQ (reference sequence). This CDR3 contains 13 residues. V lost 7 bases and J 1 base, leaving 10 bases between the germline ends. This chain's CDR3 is CASTSSGNTEAFF. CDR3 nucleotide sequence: TGTGCCAGCACCTCATCCGGGAACACTGAAGCTTTCTTT.

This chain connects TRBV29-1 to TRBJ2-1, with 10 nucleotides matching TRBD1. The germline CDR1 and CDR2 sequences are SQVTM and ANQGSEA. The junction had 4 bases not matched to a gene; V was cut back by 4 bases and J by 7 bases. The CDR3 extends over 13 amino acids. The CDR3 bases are TGCAGCGTTGCGGGACAGGGGAAGAATGAGCAGTTCTTC. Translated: CSVAGQGKNEQFF.

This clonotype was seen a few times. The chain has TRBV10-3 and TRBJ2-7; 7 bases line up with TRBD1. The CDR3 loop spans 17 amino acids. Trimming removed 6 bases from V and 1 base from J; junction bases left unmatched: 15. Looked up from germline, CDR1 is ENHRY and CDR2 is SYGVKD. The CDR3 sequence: CAISIQPGTEGSYEQYF. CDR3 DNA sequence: TGTGCCATCAGCATCCAGCCCGGGACAGAGGGTTCCTACGAGCAGTACTTC.

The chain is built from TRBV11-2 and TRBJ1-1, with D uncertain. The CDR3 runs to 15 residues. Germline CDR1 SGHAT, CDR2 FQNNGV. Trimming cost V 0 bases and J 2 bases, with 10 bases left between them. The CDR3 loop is CASSLERLVNTEAFF. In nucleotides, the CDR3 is TGTGCCAGCAGCTTAGAGCGTCTGGTTAACACTGAAGCTTTCTTT.

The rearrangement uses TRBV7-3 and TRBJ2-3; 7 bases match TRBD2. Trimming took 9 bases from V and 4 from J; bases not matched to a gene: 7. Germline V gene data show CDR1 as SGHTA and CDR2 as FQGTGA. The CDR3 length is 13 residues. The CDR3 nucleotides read TGTGCCAGTTCAGCGGGATTCGCAGATACGCAGTATTTT. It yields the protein CASSAGFADTQYF.

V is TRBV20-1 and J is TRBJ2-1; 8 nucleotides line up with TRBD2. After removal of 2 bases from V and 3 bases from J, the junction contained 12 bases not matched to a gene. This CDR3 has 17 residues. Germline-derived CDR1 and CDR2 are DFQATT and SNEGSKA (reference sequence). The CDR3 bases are TGCAGTGCTAGAACTAGCGGAGTAACACCCTTCTACAATGAGCAGTTCTTC. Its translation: CSARTSGVTPFYNEQFF.

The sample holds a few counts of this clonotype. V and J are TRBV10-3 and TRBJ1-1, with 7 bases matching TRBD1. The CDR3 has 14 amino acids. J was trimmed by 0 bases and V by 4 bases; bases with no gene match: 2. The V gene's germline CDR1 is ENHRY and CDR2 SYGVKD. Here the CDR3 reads CAISGGQMNTEAFF. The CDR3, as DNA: TGTGCCATCAGTGGGGGACAGATGAACACTGAAGCTTTCTTT.

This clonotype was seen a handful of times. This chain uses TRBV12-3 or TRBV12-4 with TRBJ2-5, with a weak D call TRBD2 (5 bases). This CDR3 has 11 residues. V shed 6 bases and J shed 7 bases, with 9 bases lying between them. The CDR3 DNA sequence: TGTGCCAGCAGCCCGGCGGGGACCCAGTACTTC. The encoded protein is CASSPAGTQYF.

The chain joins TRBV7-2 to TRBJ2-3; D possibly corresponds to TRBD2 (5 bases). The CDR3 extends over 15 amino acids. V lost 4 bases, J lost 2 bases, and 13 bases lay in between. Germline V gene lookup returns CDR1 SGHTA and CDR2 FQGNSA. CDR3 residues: CASSSGGEYTDTQYF. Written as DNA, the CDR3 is TGTGCCAGCAGCTCGGGTGGGGAGTACACAGATACGCAGTATTTT.

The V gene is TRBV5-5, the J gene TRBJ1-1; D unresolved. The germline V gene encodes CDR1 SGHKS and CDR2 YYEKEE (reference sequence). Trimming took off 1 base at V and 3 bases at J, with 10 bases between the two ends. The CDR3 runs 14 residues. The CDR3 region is CASSLRESDTEAFF. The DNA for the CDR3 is TGTGCCAGCAGCTTGAGGGAGTCGGACACTGAAGCTTTCTTT. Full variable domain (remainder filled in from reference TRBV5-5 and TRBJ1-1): DAGVTQSPTHLIKTRGQQVTLRCSPISGHKSVSWYQQVLGQGPQFIFQYYEKEERGRGNFPDRFSARQFPNYSSELNVNALLLGDSALYLCASSLRESDTEAFFGQGTRLTVV.

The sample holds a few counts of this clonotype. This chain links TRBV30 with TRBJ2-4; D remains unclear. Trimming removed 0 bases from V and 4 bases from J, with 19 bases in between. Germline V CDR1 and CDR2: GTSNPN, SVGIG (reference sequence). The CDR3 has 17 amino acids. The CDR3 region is CAWSVLGTHGSKNIQYF. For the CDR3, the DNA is TGTGCCTGGAGTGTACTCGGAACACACGGATCTAAAAACATTCAGTACTTC.

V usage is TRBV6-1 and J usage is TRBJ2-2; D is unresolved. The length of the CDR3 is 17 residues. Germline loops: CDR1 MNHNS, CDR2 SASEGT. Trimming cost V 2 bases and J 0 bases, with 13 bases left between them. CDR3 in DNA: TGTGCCAGCAGTGAAAATGGGCGGAGATCGAACACCGGGGAGCTGTTTTTT. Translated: CASSENGRRSNTGELFF.

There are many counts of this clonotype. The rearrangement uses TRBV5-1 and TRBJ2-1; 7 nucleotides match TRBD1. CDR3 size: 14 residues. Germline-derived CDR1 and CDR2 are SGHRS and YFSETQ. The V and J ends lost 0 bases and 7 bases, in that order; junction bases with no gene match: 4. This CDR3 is CASSLVGTANEQFF. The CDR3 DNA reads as TGCGCCAGCAGCTTGGTTGGGACAGCGAATGAGCAGTTCTTC.

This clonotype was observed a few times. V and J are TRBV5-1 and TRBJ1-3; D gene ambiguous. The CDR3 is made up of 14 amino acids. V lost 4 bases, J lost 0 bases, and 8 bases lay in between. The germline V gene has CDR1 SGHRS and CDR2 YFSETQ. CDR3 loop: CASSLGYSGNTIYF. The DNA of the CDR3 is TGCGCCAGCAGCCTGGGGTACTCTGGAAACACCATATATTTT.

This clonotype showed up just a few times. CDR3 DNA: TGTGCCAGCAGCCCACCGGAGTGGACCACCGGGGAGCTGTTTTTT. Encoded protein: CASSPPEWTTGELFF. The rearrangement joins TRBV28 to TRBJ2-2, with D unclear. Germline V lookup: CDR1 MDHEN, CDR2 SYDVKM. The CDR3 runs to 15 residues. The germline V and J ends were trimmed by 6 bases and 4 bases, with 15 bases remaining between them.

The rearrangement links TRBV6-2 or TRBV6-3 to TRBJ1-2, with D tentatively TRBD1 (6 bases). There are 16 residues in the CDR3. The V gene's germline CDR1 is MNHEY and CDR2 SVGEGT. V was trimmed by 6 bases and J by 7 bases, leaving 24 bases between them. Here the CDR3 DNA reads TGTGCCAGCAGACCTCCGGGACACATTTGGGTTGCTGGCTACACCTTC. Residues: CASRPPGHIWVAGYTF.

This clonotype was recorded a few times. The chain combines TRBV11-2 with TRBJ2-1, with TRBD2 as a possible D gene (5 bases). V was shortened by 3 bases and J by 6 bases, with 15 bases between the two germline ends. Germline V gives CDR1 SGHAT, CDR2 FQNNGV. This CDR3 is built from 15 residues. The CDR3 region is CASSLFSASGNEQFF. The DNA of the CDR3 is TGTGCCAGCAGCTTGTTTAGCGCCAGCGGCAATGAGCAGTTCTTC.

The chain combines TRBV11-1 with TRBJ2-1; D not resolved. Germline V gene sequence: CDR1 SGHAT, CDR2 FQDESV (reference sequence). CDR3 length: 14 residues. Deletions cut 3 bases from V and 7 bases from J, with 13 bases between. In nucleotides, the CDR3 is TGTGCCAGCAGCTTCGGGCTAAGTGAGAATGAGCAGTTCTTC. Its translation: CASSFGLSENEQFF. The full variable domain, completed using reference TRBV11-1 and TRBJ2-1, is EAEVAQSPRYKITEKSQAVAFWCDPISGHATLYWYRQILGQGPELLVQFQDESVVDDSQLPKDRFSAERLKGVDSTLKIQPAELGDSAMYLCASSFGLSENEQFFGPGTRLTVL.

CDR3 sequence reads: CASSTGTSGALSYEQYF. In DNA form, the CDR3 reads TGCGCCAGCAGCACCGGGACTAGCGGGGCCCTCTCCTACGAGCAGTACTTC. V is TRBV5-1 and J is TRBJ2-7; 13 positions match TRBD2. Germline V gene lookup returns CDR1 SGHRS and CDR2 YFSETQ. CDR3 length equals 17 residues. Germline trimming cut 4 bases from V and 0 bases from J; bases unmatched to any gene: 7.

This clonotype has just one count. CDR3 in DNA: TGTGCCAGCAGTGTCGGCAGGGTCGCGGACAATGAGCAGTTCTTC. It is translated as CASSVGRVADNEQFF. This chain links TRBV28 with TRBJ2-1, with D maybe TRBD1 (5 bases). Per germline, CDR1 MDHEN and CDR2 SYDVKM. This CDR3 is built from 15 residues. Trimming took 5 bases from V and 5 from J, leaving 16 bases between them.

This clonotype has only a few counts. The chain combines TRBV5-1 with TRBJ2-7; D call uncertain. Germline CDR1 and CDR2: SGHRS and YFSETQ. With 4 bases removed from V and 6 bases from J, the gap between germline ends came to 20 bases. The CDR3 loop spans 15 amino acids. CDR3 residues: CASSLGVAGSGEQYF. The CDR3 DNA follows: TGCGCCAGCAGCCTAGGTGTCGCCGGCTCCGGCGAGCAGTACTTC.

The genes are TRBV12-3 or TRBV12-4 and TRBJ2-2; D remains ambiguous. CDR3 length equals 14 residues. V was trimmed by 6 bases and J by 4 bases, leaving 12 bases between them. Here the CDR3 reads CASSPALGTGELFF. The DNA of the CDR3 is TGTGCCAGCAGCCCGGCTTTGGGCACCGGGGAGCTGTTTTTT.